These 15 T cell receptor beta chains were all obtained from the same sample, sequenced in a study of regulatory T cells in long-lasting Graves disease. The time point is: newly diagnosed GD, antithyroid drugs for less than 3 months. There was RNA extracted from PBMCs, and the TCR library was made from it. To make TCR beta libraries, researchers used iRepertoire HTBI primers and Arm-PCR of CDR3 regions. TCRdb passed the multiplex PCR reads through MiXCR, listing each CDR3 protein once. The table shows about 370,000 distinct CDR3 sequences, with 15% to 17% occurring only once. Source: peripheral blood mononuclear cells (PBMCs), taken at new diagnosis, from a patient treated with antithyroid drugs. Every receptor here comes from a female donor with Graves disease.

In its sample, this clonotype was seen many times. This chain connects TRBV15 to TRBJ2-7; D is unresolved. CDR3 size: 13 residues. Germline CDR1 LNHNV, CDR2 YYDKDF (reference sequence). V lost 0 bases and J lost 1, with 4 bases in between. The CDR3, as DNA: TGTGCCACCAGCAGAGACAAGTCCTACGAGCAGTACTTC. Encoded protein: CATSRDKSYEQYF.

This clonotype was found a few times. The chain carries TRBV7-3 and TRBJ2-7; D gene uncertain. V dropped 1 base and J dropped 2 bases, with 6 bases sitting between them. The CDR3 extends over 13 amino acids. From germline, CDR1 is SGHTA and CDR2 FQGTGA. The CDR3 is CASSLNGPYEQYF. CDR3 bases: TGTGCCAGCAGCTTAAACGGACCCTACGAGCAGTACTTC.

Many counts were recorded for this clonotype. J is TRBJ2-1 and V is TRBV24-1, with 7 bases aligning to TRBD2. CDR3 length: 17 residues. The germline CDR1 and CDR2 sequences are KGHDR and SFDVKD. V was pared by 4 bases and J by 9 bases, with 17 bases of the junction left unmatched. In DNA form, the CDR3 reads TGTGCCACCAGTGACCCTAGACTAGCCCACGACCGGGGTGAGCAGTTCTTC. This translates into CATSDPRLAHDRGEQFF.

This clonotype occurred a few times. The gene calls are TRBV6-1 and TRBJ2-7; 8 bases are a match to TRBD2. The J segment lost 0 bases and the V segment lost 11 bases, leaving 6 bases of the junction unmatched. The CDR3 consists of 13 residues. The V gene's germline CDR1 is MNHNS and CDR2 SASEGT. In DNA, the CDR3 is TGTGCCGGACAGCGGGGGCCCTCCTACGAGCAGTACTTC. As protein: CAGQRGPSYEQYF.

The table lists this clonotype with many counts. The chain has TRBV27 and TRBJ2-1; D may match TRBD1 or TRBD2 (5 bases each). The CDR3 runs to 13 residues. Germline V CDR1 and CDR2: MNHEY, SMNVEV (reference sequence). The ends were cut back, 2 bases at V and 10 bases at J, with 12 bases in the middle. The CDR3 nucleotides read TGTGCCAGCAGTTTAGGGGCCGGGGAGGAGCAGTTCTTC. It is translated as CASSLGAGEEQFF.

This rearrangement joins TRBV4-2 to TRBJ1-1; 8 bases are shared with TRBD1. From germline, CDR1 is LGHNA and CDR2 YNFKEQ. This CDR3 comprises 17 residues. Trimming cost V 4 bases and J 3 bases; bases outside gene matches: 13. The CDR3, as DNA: TGTGCCAGCAGCCGCATACACTCAGGGGGCTTGGACACTGAAGCTTTCTTT. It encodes CASSRIHSGGLDTEAFF.

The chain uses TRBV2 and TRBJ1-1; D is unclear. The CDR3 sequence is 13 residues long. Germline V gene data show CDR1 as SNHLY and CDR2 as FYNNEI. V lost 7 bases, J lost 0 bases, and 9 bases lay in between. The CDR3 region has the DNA TGTGCCAGCAACAGCCGCATGAACACTGAAGCTTTCTTT. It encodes CASNSRMNTEAFF.

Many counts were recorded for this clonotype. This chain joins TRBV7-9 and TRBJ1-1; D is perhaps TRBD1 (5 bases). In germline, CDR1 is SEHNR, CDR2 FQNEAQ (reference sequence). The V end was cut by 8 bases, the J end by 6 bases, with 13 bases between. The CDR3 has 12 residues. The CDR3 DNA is TGTGCCAGCGGGATAGGGACCGCTGAAGCTTTCTTT. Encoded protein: CASGIGTAEAFF. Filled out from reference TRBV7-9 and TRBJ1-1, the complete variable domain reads DTGVSQNPRHKITKRGQNVTFRCDPISEHNRLYWYRQTLGQGPEFLTYFQNEAQLEKSRLLSDRFSAERPKGSFSTLEIQRTEQGDSAMYLCASGIGTAEAFFGQGTRLTVV.

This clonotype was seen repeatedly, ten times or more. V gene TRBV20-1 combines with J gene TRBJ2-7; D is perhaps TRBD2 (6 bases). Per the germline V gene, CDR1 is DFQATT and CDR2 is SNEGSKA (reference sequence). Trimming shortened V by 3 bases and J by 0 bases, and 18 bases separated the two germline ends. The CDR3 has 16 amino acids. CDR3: CSASSRIGGDSYEQYF. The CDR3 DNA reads TGCAGTGCTAGTTCCCGGATCGGCGGGGACTCCTACGAGCAGTACTTC.

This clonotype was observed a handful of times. The DNA of the CDR3 is TGTGCCACCAGTGATTTTCCGGGGAGCTCCTACGAGCAGTACTTC. Protein sequence: CATSDFPGSSYEQYF. The chain recombines TRBV24-1 with TRBJ2-7; tentatively, D is TRBD2 (5 bases). The germline V gene has CDR1 KGHDR and CDR2 SFDVKD. CDR3 length equals 15 residues. Trimming took off 1 base at V and 0 bases at J, with 9 bases between the two ends.

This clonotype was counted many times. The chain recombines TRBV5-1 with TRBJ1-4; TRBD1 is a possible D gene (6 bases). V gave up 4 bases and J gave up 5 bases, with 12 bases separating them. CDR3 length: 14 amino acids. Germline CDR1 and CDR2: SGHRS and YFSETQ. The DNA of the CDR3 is TGCGCCAGCAGCCCACAGGGCCAAAATGAAAAACTGTTTTTT. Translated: CASSPQGQNEKLFF.

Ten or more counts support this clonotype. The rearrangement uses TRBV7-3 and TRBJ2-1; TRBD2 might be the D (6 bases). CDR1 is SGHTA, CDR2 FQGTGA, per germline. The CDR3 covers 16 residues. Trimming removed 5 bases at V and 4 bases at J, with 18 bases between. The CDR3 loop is CASSGTRDGGYNEQFF. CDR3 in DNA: TGTGCCAGCAGCGGAACACGGGACGGGGGATACAATGAGCAGTTCTTC.

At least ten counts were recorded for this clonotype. CDR3 in amino acids: CASSAGTSVDEQFF. The CDR3 nucleotides read TGTGCCAGCAGCGCCGGGACTAGCGTCGATGAGCAGTTCTTC. The chain is built from TRBV6-4 and TRBJ2-1, with 10 positions matching TRBD2. Looked up from germline, CDR1 is MRHNA and CDR2 is SNTAGT. Germline trimming cut 6 bases from V and 8 bases from J; bases unmatched to any gene: 7. This CDR3 spans 14 amino acids.

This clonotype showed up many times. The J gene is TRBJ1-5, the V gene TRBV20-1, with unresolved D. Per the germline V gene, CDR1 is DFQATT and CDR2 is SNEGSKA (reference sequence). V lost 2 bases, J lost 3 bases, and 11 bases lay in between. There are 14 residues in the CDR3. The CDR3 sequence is CSARSGPFNQPQHF. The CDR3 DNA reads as TGCAGTGCTAGATCCGGGCCCTTCAATCAGCCCCAGCATTTT.

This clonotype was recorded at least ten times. The CDR3 sequence: CASSQEYSPYEQYF. CDR3 DNA: TGTGCCAGCAGCCAAGAGTACAGTCCCTACGAGCAGTACTTC. The chain recombines TRBV3-1 with TRBJ2-7; D unclear. V lost 0 bases to trimming and J lost 2 bases, with 8 bases between them. Germline V gene lookup returns CDR1 LGHDT and CDR2 YNNKEL (reference sequence). The CDR3 covers 14 residues.